This TCR beta chain emerged from a study of cytomegalovirus exposure and HLA in healthy donors. The CDR3 extends over 14 amino acids. V was clipped by 4 bases and J by 1 base, with 10 bases between them. Germline CDR1 and CDR2: ENHRY and SYGVKD. The primer mix had 60 Vbeta and 13 Jbeta primers. Repertoires were generated with immunoSEQ multiplex PCR, while TCRdb's copy carries only in-frame clones and drops some. The sample lists roughly 160,000 clones; 70% to 90% were seen once. The genes are TRBV10-3 and TRBJ1-1; D gene ambiguous. Sequencing used PBMCs. The clonotype was recovered from a man aged 25 to 45 in good health and CMV-seropositive. CDR3 residues: CAISGYGGNTEAFF. Written as DNA, the CDR3 is TGTGCCATCAGTGGGTACGGAGGGAACACTGAAGCTTTCTTT.